The present T cell receptor beta chain was sequenced within a study of shared clonotypes between healthy human individuals. Study details: The study used three CD4 naive, three CD4 memory, two CD8 naive and one CD8 memory plate per donor. Notes on the study in general: Larger estimated richness was generally recorded for naive subsets relative to memory subsets.

Naive CD8 cells were CD45RO-negative, positively selected for CCR7, excluding terminally differentiated effector memory CD45RA+ cells. Recent vaccinations or acute infections were absent in the healthy HIV-negative adult donors. Regarding this clone: The target antigen is unknown.

The assay was immunoSEQ multiplex PCR, and TCRdb's table has in-frame clones only and misses some. This sample has approximately 2,000,000 clones; about 94% occur once, and the top ten carry roughly 1.7%. The germline gives CDR1 GTSNPN, CDR2 SVGIG (reference sequence). The CDR3 totals 14 residues. Trimming removed 5 bases at V and 4 bases at J, with 15 bases between. The sequence came from a man younger than 35 in good health. Some clones in this sample may be carry-over from other donors' samples. The chain couples TRBV30 to TRBJ1-5; TRBD1 might be the D (6 bases). The specimen sequenced was naive CD8+ T cells from PBMCs. CDR3 nucleotides: TGTGCCTGGGCGACACAGGGAGTTAATCAGCCCCAGCATTTT. Its translation is CAWATQGVNQPQHF.